This TCR beta chain was identified during a study of graft-versus-host responses after intestinal transplantation. As regards this clone: Its antigen is still unknown.

The CDR3 spans 16 residues. General observations from the study: Patients who carried graft-donor T cell macrochimerism also had high graft-versus-host to host-versus-graft clonal ratios in their allografts.

Profiling relied on immunoSEQ multiplex PCR, and the TCRdb table lists in-frame clones only, not all of them. The data show roughly 110,000 clones, about 91% seen once. The starting material was unstimulated CD4+ T cells sorted from spleen or lymph node cells, obtained before transplant. The rearrangement links TRBV1 to TRBJ2-1; TRBD2 is the table's D call, not checked against the DNA. TRBV1 is reported as a pseudogene. The receptor was derived from a human donor who was the organ donor for an intestinal transplant. As DNA, the CDR3 is TGCACCAGCAGCCAAGATGGACTAGCGGGGGGATGTGAGCAGTTCTTC. Translation gives CTSSQDGLAGGCEQFF.